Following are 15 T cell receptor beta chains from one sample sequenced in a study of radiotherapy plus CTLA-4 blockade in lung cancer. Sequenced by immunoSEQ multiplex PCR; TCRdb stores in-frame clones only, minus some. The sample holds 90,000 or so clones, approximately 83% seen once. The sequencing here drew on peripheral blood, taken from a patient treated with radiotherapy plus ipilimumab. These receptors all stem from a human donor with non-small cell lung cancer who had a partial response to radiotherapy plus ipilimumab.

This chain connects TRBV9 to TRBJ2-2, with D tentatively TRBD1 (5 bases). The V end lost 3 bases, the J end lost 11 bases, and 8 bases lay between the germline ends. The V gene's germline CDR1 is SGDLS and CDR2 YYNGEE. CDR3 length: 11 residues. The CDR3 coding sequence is TGTGCCAGCAGCGAGGACACTGAGCTGTTTTTT. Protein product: CASSEDTELFF.

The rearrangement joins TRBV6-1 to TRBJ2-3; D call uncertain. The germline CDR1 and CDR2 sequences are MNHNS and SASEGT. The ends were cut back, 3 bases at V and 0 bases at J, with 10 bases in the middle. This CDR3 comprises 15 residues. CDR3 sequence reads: CASSEVETSTDTQYF. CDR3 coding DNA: TGTGCCAGCAGTGAGGTAGAAACTAGCACAGATACGCAGTATTTT.

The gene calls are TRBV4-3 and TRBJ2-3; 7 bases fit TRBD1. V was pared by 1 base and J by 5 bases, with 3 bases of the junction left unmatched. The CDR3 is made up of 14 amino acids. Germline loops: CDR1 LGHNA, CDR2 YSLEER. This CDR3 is CASSQASGGDTQYF. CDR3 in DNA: TGCGCCAGCAGCCAAGCCTCAGGGGGAGATACGCAGTATTTT.

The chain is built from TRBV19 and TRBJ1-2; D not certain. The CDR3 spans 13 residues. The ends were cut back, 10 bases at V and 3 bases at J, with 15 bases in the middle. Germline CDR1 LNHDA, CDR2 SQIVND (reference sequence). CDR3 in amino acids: CATQLDGDYGYTF. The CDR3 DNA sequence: TGTGCCACCCAGCTGGACGGGGACTATGGCTACACCTTC.

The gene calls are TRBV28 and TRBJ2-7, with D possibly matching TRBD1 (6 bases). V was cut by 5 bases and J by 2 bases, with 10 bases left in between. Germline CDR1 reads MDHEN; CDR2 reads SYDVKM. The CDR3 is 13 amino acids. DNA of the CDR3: TGTGCCAGCAGTACAGGGCCCACCTACGAGCAGTACGTC. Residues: CASSTGPTYEQYV.

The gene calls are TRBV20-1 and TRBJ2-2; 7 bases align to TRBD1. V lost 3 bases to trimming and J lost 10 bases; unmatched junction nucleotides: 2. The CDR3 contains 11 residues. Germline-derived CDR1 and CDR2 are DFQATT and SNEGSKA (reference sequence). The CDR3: CSARTGPELFF. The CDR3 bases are TGCAGTGCTAGGACAGGGCCGGAGCTGTTTTTT.

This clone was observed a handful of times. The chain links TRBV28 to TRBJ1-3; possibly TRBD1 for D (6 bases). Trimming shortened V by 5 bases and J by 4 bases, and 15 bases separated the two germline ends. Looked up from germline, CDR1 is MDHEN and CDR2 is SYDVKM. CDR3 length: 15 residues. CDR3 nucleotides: TGTGCCAGCAGTACCCTGGCAGGGGTCGGAAACACCATATATTTT. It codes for CASSTLAGVGNTIYF.

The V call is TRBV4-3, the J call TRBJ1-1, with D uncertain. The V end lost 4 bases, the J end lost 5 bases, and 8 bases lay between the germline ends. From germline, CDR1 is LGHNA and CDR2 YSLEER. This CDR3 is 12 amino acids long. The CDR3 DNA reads TGCGCCAGCAGCCTAGACCGTACTGAAGCTTTCTTT. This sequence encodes CASSLDRTEAFF.

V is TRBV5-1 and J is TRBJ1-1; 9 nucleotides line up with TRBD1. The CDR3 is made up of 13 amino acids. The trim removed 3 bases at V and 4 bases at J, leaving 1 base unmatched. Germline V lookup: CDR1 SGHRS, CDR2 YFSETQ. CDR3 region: CASSSTGGTEAFF. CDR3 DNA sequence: TGCGCCAGCAGCTCGACAGGGGGCACTGAAGCTTTCTTT.

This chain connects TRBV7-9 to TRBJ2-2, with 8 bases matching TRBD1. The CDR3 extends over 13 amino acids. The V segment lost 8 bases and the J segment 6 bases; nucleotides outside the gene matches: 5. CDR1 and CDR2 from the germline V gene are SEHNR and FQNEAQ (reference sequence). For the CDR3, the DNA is TGTGCCAGCGAACAGGGGGACTCCGGGGAGCTGTTTTTT. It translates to CASEQGDSGELFF. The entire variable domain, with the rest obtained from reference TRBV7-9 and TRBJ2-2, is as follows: DTGVSQNPRHKITKRGQNVTFRCDPISEHNRLYWYRQTLGQGPEFLTYFQNEAQLEKSRLLSDRFSAERPKGSFSTLEIQRTEQGDSAMYLCASEQGDSGELFFGEGSRLTVL.

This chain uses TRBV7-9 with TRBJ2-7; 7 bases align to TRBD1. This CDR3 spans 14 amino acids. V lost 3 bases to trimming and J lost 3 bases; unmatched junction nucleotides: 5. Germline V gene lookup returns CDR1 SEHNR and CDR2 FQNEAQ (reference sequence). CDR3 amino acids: CASSLGTAFYEQYF. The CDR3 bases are TGTGCCAGCAGCTTGGGGACAGCGTTCTACGAGCAGTACTTC. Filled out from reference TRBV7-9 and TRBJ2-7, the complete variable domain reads DTGVSQNPRHKITKRGQNVTFRCDPISEHNRLYWYRQTLGQGPEFLTYFQNEAQLEKSRLLSDRFSAERPKGSFSTLEIQRTEQGDSAMYLCASSLGTAFYEQYFGPGTRLTVT.

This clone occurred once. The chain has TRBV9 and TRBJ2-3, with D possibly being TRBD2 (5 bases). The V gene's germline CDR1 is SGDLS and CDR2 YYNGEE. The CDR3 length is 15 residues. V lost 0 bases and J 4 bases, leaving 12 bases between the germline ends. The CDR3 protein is CASSVAPSLADTQYF. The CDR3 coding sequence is TGTGCCAGCAGCGTAGCCCCGTCACTAGCAGATACGCAGTATTTT. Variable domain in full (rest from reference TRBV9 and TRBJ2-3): DSGVTQTPKHLITATGQRVTLRCSPRSGDLSVYWYQQSLDQGLQFLIQYYNGEERAKGNILERFSAQQFPDLHSELNLSSLELGDSALYFCASSVAPSLADTQYFGPGTRLTVL.

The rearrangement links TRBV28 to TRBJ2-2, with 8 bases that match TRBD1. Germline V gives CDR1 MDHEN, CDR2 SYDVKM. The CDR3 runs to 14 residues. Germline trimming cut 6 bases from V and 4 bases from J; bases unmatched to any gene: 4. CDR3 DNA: TGTGCCAGCAGACGGACAGGGAGCACCGGGGAGCTGTTTTTT. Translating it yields CASRRTGSTGELFF.

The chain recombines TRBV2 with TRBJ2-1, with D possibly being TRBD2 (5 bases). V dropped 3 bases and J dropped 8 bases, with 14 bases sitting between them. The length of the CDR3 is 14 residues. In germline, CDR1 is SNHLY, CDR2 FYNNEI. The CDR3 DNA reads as TGTGCCAGCAGTGAGGACGGGAAGTTCGATGAGCAGTTCTTC. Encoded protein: CASSEDGKFDEQFF.

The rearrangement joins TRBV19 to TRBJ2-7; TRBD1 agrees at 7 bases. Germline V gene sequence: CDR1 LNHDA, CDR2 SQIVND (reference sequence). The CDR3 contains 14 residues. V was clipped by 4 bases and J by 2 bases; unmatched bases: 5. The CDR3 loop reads CASSTTGTAYEQYF. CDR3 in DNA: TGTGCCAGTAGTACGACAGGGACCGCCTACGAGCAGTACTTC.